This T cell receptor (beta chain) was recorded in a study of blood T cell repertoires in COVID-19. This CDR3 has 15 residues. The ends were cut back, 7 bases at V and 6 bases at J, with 19 bases in the middle. The V gene's germline CDR1 is LNHDA and CDR2 SQIVND (reference sequence). This clone appeared once. Original processing notes: Estimation of nucleated cell counts relied on the amplification of reference gene primers. Sequenced by immunoSEQ multiplex PCR; TCRdb stores in-frame clones only, minus some. V and J calls and clone size are copied from that table; D and trimming were computed from the DNA. Of about 180,000 clones listed, roughly 78% were seen once; the top ten hold around 8.1%.

This TCR came from a woman aged 55-75 years with COVID-19, enrolled during active disease. This chain connects TRBV19 to TRBJ2-1; D might be TRBD2 (7 bases). Sequenced sample: peripheral blood. CDR3 residues: CASTARRGAANEQFF. CDR3 bases: TGTGCCAGTACGGCACGTCGGGGGGCGGCCAATGAGCAGTTCTTC. The complete variable domain, with remaining parts taken from reference TRBV19 and TRBJ2-1, reads DGGITQSPKYLFRKEGQNVTLSCEQNLNHDAMYWYRQDPGQGLRLIYYSQIVNDFQKGDIAEGYSVSREKKESFPLTVTSAQKNPTAFYLCASTARRGAANEQFFGPGTRLTVL.